This paragraph covers one T cell receptor (beta chain) sequence. No antigen is known for it. This CDR3 is 15 amino acids long. V gave up 5 bases and J gave up 0 bases, with 14 bases separating them. Looked up from germline, CDR1 is SGHTA and CDR2 is FQGTGA. The study ran its PCR with 60 Vbeta and 13 Jbeta primers. Assay: immunoSEQ multiplex PCR; the TCRdb copy retains only in-frame clones and omits some. Among 200,000 to 250,000 clones listed, about 85% were seen once. The sample is drawn from a study of cytomegalovirus exposure and HLA in healthy donors. Study-wide points: TRBV6-2, TRBV6-3 and other indistinguishable V segments were excluded.

The source of this sequence is a human donor in good health. The chain is built from TRBV7-3 and TRBJ2-7; D may be TRBD2 (7 bases). The sequenced sample was PBMCs. The CDR3 reads CASSPGGGSSYEQYF. The CDR3 DNA follows: TGTGCCAGCAGCCCTGGGGGCGGGAGCTCCTACGAGCAGTACTTC.